The 30 T cell receptor beta chains presented below share a single source sample, sequenced in a study of blood T cell repertoires in COVID-19. Assay used: immunoSEQ multiplex PCR; TCRdb lists only in-frame clones, some missing. The repertoire holds under 80,000 clones, with 70% to 90% as singletons. The specimen sequenced was peripheral blood. The receptors shown here come from a man aged 80 or over in a cohort sampled during active COVID-19.

The rearrangement links TRBV27 to TRBJ1-5; 9 positions match TRBD1. Germline loops: CDR1 MNHEY, CDR2 SMNVEV (reference sequence). Germline trimming cut 6 bases from V and 6 bases from J; bases unmatched to any gene: 6. This CDR3 has 14 residues. CDR3 amino acids: CASSLGQGLQPQHF. The CDR3 DNA sequence: TGTGCCAGCAGCCTAGGACAGGGGCTTCAGCCCCAGCATTTT.

The chain couples TRBV7-9 to TRBJ1-2; no clear D. The CDR3 runs to 13 residues. Trimming removed 5 bases at V and 5 bases at J, with 12 bases between. In germline, CDR1 is SEHNR, CDR2 FQNEAQ (reference sequence). DNA for the CDR3: TGTGCCAGCAGCCTAGGACGGGATTATGGCTACACCTTC. Translated: CASSLGRDYGYTF.

The chain couples TRBV3-1 (or the pseudogene TRBV3-2) to TRBJ2-1; a possible D gene is TRBD2 (6 bases). The CDR3 contains 16 residues. Trimming took off 1 base at V and 7 bases at J, with 17 bases between the two ends. Per the germline V gene, CDR1 is LGHDT and CDR2 is YNNKEL (reference sequence). The CDR3 DNA reads TGTGCCAGCAGCCAAGTACTGGACGTGGGGGGAAATGAGCAGTTCTTC. Its protein is CASSQVLDVGGNEQFF.

The chain employs TRBV28 and TRBJ1-5; possible D gene TRBD1, 5 bases. Trimming removed 3 bases from V and 3 bases from J, with 12 bases in between. The CDR3 runs 15 residues. The germline V gene encodes CDR1 MDHEN and CDR2 SYDVKM. This CDR3 reads CASSFTGSPNQPQHF. The CDR3 DNA reads as TGTGCCAGCAGTTTCACAGGTAGCCCCAATCAGCCCCAGCATTTT.

The J gene is TRBJ1-5, the V gene TRBV5-1, with D unresolved. V was pared by 1 base and J by 5 bases, with 13 bases between. Germline loops: CDR1 SGHRS, CDR2 YFSETQ. This CDR3 spans 15 amino acids. CDR3 DNA sequence: TGCGCCAGCAGCTTGAGCGGGGAACCGTATCAGCCCCAGCATTTT. It specifies CASSLSGEPYQPQHF.

V usage is TRBV6-5 and J usage is TRBJ1-2; D may be TRBD1 (6 bases). The CDR3 spans 13 residues. V lost 2 bases, J lost 6 bases, and 10 bases lay in between. The V gene's germline CDR1 is MNHEY and CDR2 SVGAGI. The CDR3 coding sequence is TGTGCCAGCAGTTACCCGACAGGAAATGGCTACACCTTC. Protein: CASSYPTGNGYTF.

This clone has only one observation. This chain connects TRBV18 to TRBJ2-2; 8 nucleotides match TRBD1. This CDR3 has 16 amino acids. The ends lost 2 bases at V and 6 bases at J; junction bases unmatched: 8. Germline V gene data show CDR1 as KGHSH and CDR2 as LQKENI. The CDR3 DNA is TGTGCCAGCTCACCATTCCAGGGGGCTACGTCCGGGGAGCTGTTTTTT. This codes for CASSPFQGATSGELFF.

The chain employs TRBV29-1 and TRBJ1-2, with 7 bases identical to TRBD1. The CDR3 contains 13 residues. The trim removed 7 bases at V and 2 bases at J, leaving 7 bases unmatched. The germline gives CDR1 SQVTM, CDR2 ANQGSEA. The CDR3 spells CSARGQANYGYTF. In DNA form, the CDR3 reads TGCAGCGCAAGGGGGCAGGCCAACTATGGCTACACCTTC.

V gene TRBV9 combines with J gene TRBJ2-5; unclear D gene. V lost 0 bases and J 4 bases, leaving 10 bases between the germline ends. CDR3 size: 14 residues. Germline assignment: CDR1 SGDLS and CDR2 YYNGEE. The CDR3 sequence is CASSVERGRETQYF. Here the CDR3 DNA reads TGTGCCAGCAGCGTAGAGCGAGGTCGAGAGACCCAGTACTTC.

V usage is TRBV11-3 and J usage is TRBJ1-2; no definite D call. The V gene lost 2 bases and the J gene lost 3 bases, with 7 bases spanning the gap. The length of the CDR3 is 13 residues. Germline CDR1 is SGHNT and CDR2 is YENEEA. CDR3 DNA sequence: TGTGCCAGCAGCTTAAACGGAGACTATGGCTACACCTTC. This encodes CASSLNGDYGYTF. Full variable domain (remainder filled in from reference TRBV11-3 and TRBJ1-2): EAGVVQSPRYKIIEKKQPVAFWCNPISGHNTLYWYLQNLGQGPELLIRYENEEAVDDSQLPKDRFSAERLKGVDSTLKIQPAELGDSAVYLCASSLNGDYGYTFGSGTRLTVV.

The chain combines TRBV4-3 with TRBJ1-1, with TRBD1 matching 10 bases. CDR1 LGHNA and CDR2 YSLEER come from the germline V gene. The CDR3 length is 14 residues. The J segment lost 7 bases and the V segment lost 4 bases, leaving 6 bases of the junction unmatched. The CDR3 loop reads CASSLGQGSGEAFF. Here the CDR3 DNA reads TGCGCCAGCAGCCTGGGACAGGGGAGTGGTGAAGCTTTCTTT.

The V gene is TRBV6-5, the J gene TRBJ1-2, with D possibly matching TRBD1 (6 bases). This CDR3 region has 13 residues. Germline V lookup: CDR1 MNHEY, CDR2 SVGAGI. The germline V and J ends were trimmed by 4 bases and 8 bases, with 14 bases remaining between them. CDR3 sequence reads: CASSLIRGSGYTF. Here the CDR3 DNA reads TGTGCCAGCAGTTTAATCAGGGGCTCGGGCTACACCTTC.

The V gene is TRBV19, the J gene TRBJ1-5, with D maybe TRBD1 (6 bases). This CDR3 contains 14 residues. Germline V gene sequence: CDR1 LNHDA, CDR2 SQIVND (reference sequence). The V and J ends lost 3 bases and 9 bases respectively, with 15 bases between them. The CDR3: CASSIGQRFGPQHF. CDR3 coding DNA: TGTGCCAGTAGTATCGGACAGAGATTCGGGCCCCAGCATTTT.

DNA of the CDR3: TGTGCCTGCGGGACGGCCAACTATGGCTACACCTTC. This encodes CACGTANYGYTF. The gene calls are TRBV6-5 and TRBJ1-2, with D maybe TRBD1 (5 bases). V dropped 11 bases and J dropped 2 bases, with 12 bases sitting between them. The CDR3 is made up of 12 amino acids. Germline CDR1 and CDR2: MNHEY and SVGAGI.

The chain recombines TRBV7-9 with TRBJ2-2; D possibly corresponds to TRBD1 (6 bases). Germline V gene data show CDR1 as SEHNR and CDR2 as FQNEAQ (reference sequence). Trimming cost V 5 bases and J 4 bases, with 14 bases left between them. The CDR3 is 15 residues long. The CDR3 spells CASSMTGAATGELFF. The CDR3 region has the DNA TGTGCCAGCAGCATGACAGGTGCGGCCACCGGGGAGCTGTTTTTT. The entire variable domain, with the rest obtained from reference TRBV7-9 and TRBJ2-2, is as follows: DTGVSQNPRHKITKRGQNVTFRCDPISEHNRLYWYRQTLGQGPEFLTYFQNEAQLEKSRLLSDRFSAERPKGSFSTLEIQRTEQGDSAMYLCASSMTGAATGELFFGEGSRLTVL.

This chain links TRBV5-4 with TRBJ2-2, with TRBD1 matching 8 bases. Germline CDR1 is SGHNT and CDR2 is YYREEE (reference sequence). V was pared by 3 bases and J by 5 bases, with 9 bases of the junction left unmatched. The CDR3 has 16 residues. The CDR3 DNA follows: TGTGCCAGCAGCTGGGGGAGGACAGGGAGTACCGGGGAGCTGTTTTTT. It yields the protein CASSWGRTGSTGELFF.

J is TRBJ2-4 and V is TRBV5-5; possibly TRBD2 for D (6 bases). Germline lookup yields CDR1 SGHKS and CDR2 YYEKEE (reference sequence). There are 14 residues in the CDR3. The V end was cut by 0 bases, the J end by 11 bases, with 15 bases between. CDR3 nucleotides: TGTGCCAGCAGCTTGGGATGGTCATCGGGAGTTCAGTACTTC. It is translated as CASSLGWSSGVQYF.

The chain carries TRBV5-6 and TRBJ2-2; tentatively, D is TRBD1 (6 bases). CDR1 SGHDT and CDR2 YYEEEE come from the germline V gene. This CDR3 region has 13 residues. V was pared by 4 bases and J by 6 bases, with 10 bases between. CDR3 in DNA: TGTGCCAGCAGCACACAGGGTCCCGGGGAGCTGTTTTTT. Protein: CASSTQGPGELFF.

CDR3 region: CATSRDLGGWDNSPLHF. CDR3 in DNA: TGTGCCACCAGCAGAGATCTAGGGGGCTGGGATAATTCACCCCTCCACTTT. The rearrangement links TRBV15 to TRBJ1-6; 7 nucleotides align to TRBD1. Per the germline V gene, CDR1 is LNHNV and CDR2 is YYDKDF (reference sequence). Germline trimming cut 0 bases from V and 5 bases from J; bases unmatched to any gene: 7. The CDR3 runs to 17 residues.

Here the CDR3 DNA reads TGTGCCAGCAGCCCACAGGGCCGTTCACCCCTCCACTTT. Protein product: CASSPQGRSPLHF. The chain couples TRBV7-2 to TRBJ1-6; tentatively, D is TRBD1 (6 bases). CDR3 length: 13 residues. V was clipped by 5 bases and J by 9 bases, with 11 bases between them. Germline CDR1 is SGHTA and CDR2 is FQGNSA.

The chain carries TRBV9 and TRBJ2-3, with 8 nucleotides matching TRBD2. The CDR3 runs 14 residues. Trimming at V came to 0 bases and at J to 4 bases, leaving 1 base not matched to a gene. CDR1 and CDR2 (germline): SGDLS, YYNGEE. The CDR3 sequence: CASSVAGGPDTQYF. The CDR3, as DNA: TGTGCCAGCAGCGTAGCGGGGGGGCCAGATACGCAGTATTTT.

The rearrangement uses TRBV29-1 and TRBJ2-5; D unclear. Germline CDR1 reads SQVTM; CDR2 reads ANQGSEA. V lost 8 bases to trimming and J lost 5 bases, with 15 bases between them. The CDR3 is 12 residues long. CDR3 sequence reads: CSSGGAEETQYF. DNA for the CDR3: TGCAGCTCCGGTGGTGCGGAGGAGACCCAGTACTTC.

This clone was found a few times. The J gene is TRBJ1-2, the V gene TRBV6-5; weak D call: TRBD1 (5 bases). The CDR3 totals 14 residues. Deletions cut 5 bases from V and 9 bases from J, with 19 bases between. In germline, CDR1 is MNHEY, CDR2 SVGAGI. The CDR3 DNA follows: TGTGCCAGCAGTACTCGGACAACGGCGAATAGCTACACCTTC. It specifies CASSTRTTANSYTF.

The chain joins TRBV10-3 to TRBJ2-2, with a tentative D call TRBD1 (6 bases). This CDR3 is 14 amino acids long. Germline assignment: CDR1 ENHRY and CDR2 SYGVKD. The V end was cut by 8 bases, the J end by 6 bases, with 16 bases between. The DNA of the CDR3 is TGTGCCATCGGGACAACAAGTGCGGCCGGGGAGCTGTTTTTT. This sequence encodes CAIGTTSAAGELFF.

J is TRBJ1-5 and V is TRBV6-6, with 10 bases aligning to TRBD1. The ends lost 4 bases at V and 3 bases at J; junction bases unmatched: 6. The CDR3 is 16 residues long. Germline V gene lookup returns CDR1 MNHNY and CDR2 SVGAGI (reference sequence). The CDR3 region is CASSSGTGVLNQPQHF. DNA for the CDR3: TGTGCCAGCAGTTCCGGGACAGGGGTCCTCAATCAGCCCCAGCATTTT.

This clone has more than one count but fewer than ten. The chain recombines TRBV7-6 with TRBJ1-5; D possibly corresponds to TRBD1 (6 bases). Germline V gene lookup returns CDR1 SGHVS and CDR2 FNYEAQ. The CDR3 is made up of 13 amino acids. With 4 bases removed from V and 7 bases from J, the gap between germline ends came to 11 bases. The CDR3 nucleotides read TGTGCCAGCAGCTCCTCAGGGGACCAGCCCCAGCATTTT. Encoded protein: CASSSSGDQPQHF.

V gene TRBV15 combines with J gene TRBJ2-4; 7 bases fit TRBD1. Trimming removed 0 bases from V and 6 bases from J; junction bases left unmatched: 14. The V gene's germline CDR1 is LNHNV and CDR2 YYDKDF (reference sequence). The CDR3 runs to 18 residues. CDR3 protein: CATSRDEMTRGLLNIQYF. The CDR3, as DNA: TGTGCCACCAGCAGAGATGAGATGACAAGGGGGCTGTTAAACATTCAGTACTTC.

The chain couples TRBV4-3 to TRBJ2-2; tentative D call: TRBD2 (6 bases). Trimming cost V 0 bases and J 1 base, with 6 bases left between them. The CDR3 is made up of 15 amino acids. In germline, CDR1 is LGHNA, CDR2 YSLEER. In DNA form, the CDR3 reads TGCGCCAGCAGCCAAGAGGGGGGGAACACCGGGGAGCTGTTTTTT. It is translated as CASSQEGGNTGELFF.

V is TRBV6-6 and J is TRBJ1-6; D is unclear. Germline lookup yields CDR1 MNHNY and CDR2 SVGAGI (reference sequence). Trimming removed 6 bases at V and 2 bases at J, with 11 bases between. This CDR3 region has 15 residues. The CDR3 loop reads CASSQALTYNSPLHF. CDR3 DNA sequence: TGTGCCAGCAGCCAGGCTCTCACCTATAATTCACCCCTCCACTTT.

V and J are TRBV29-1 and TRBJ2-3; a possible D gene is TRBD1 (5 bases). Germline loops: CDR1 SQVTM, CDR2 ANQGSEA. V was shortened by 7 bases and J by 3 bases, with 11 bases between the two germline ends. CDR3 size: 12 residues. The CDR3 protein is CSGTKGTDTQYF. The CDR3 bases are TGCAGCGGAACTAAGGGGACAGATACGCAGTATTTT.